This entry is about one TCR beta chain. Its antigen is as yet unknown. This sample stems from a study of shared clonotypes between healthy human individuals. Study conclusions and caveats: Naive subsets, compared against memory subsets, generally had larger estimated richness values. Few donors limited the genetic and exposure-history diversity represented.

Between the trimmed V and J ends, which lost 5 bases and 0 bases, there was a span of 14 bases. The CDR3 length is 16 residues. CDR1 is SGHVS and CDR2 is FQNEAQ in the germline V gene. Measured with immunoSEQ multiplex PCR; TCRdb has only the in-frame clones, and not every one. The sample lists about 1.5 million clones, 95% to 99% seen once, with 0.4% to 0.55% in the top ten. The receptor was isolated from a young man in good health. The rearrangement links TRBV7-8 to TRBJ1-5, with D perhaps TRBD1 (6 bases). Sequencing was done on a sample of naive CD4+ T cells sorted from blood. Indicated subset: CD45RA+ positively selected. CDR3 in DNA: TGTGCCAGCAGCAAATCTAGGACAGATAGCAATCAGCCCCAGCATTTT. It specifies CASSKSRTDSNQPQHF.